This T cell receptor (beta chain) is from a study of cytomegalovirus exposure and HLA in healthy donors. The study, taken as a whole, reports: Among donors in an Asian-associated ancestry cluster, a later analysis reportedly found fewer N-insertions than the roughly 610-donor mean. It is likely that the observed cluster of highly shared sequence variants was a sequencing artifact.

Details on this clone: Its specificity is unknown. The germline gene is not matched at one end of the junction; a read error may be the cause.

CDR1 and CDR2 (germline): MNHEY, SMNVEV (reference sequence). The CDR3 has 14 amino acids. Vbeta (60) and Jbeta (13) primers were used in the PCR. TCRdb keeps only in-frame clones here, not all; method: immunoSEQ multiplex PCR. This sample has 60,000 to 85,000 clones, with under 80% found just once. Source material: PBMCs. The V gene is TRBV27, the J gene TRBJ2-6; the D gene is possibly TRBD1 (5 bases). The origin of this receptor is a man between 35 and 55 years old in good health and CMV-seronegative. DNA of the CDR3: TGTGCCAGCAGTTCAATCTCTGGGGCCAACGGCCTGACTTTC. This encodes CASSSISGANGLTF. Supplemented by reference TRBV27 and TRBJ2-6, the full variable domain reads EAQVTQNPRYLITVTGKKLTVTCSQNMNHEYMSWYRQDPGLGLRQIYYSMNVEVTDKGDVPEGYKVSRKEKRNFPLILESPSPNQTSLYFCASSSISGANGLTFGAGSRLTVL.